Shown below are 7 T cell receptor beta chains from a single sample sequenced in a study of Ad26.COV2.S vaccination and SARS-CoV-2 variants. Measured with immunoSEQ multiplex PCR; TCRdb has only the in-frame clones, and not every one. The top ten hold 6.4% of the sample, which has 300,000 to 400,000 clones, about 87% seen once. The sample's treatment: about 20 received Ad26.COV2.S at low or high dose, single or two shots; roughly five received placebo; per-sample allocation not given. Sample collection was performed on day 63 after the first vaccine or placebo injection. Sequences were derived from peripheral blood, sampled in a trial of Ad26.COV2.S vaccine versus placebo. The receptors were sampled from a person between 18 and 59 years old who received the Ad26.COV2.S COVID-19 vaccine or a placebo.

The chain recombines TRBV30 with TRBJ1-4; 7 nucleotides match TRBD1. This CDR3 spans 14 amino acids. The J segment lost 2 bases and the V segment lost 1 base, leaving 1 base of the junction unmatched. The germline V gene encodes CDR1 GTSNPN and CDR2 SVGIG (reference sequence). As DNA, the CDR3 is TGTGCCTGGAGTGGACAGGGTACTAATGAAAAACTGTTTTTT. This gives the protein CAWSGQGTNEKLFF.

This chain joins TRBV7-9 and TRBJ2-4, with D uncertain. The CDR3 length is 16 residues. With 4 bases removed from V and 1 base from J, the gap between germline ends came to 14 bases. CDR1 is SEHNR and CDR2 is FQNEAQ in the germline V gene (reference sequence). CDR3 DNA: TGTGCCAGCAGCTCCCGTGAATTATTGGCCAAAAACATTCAGTACTTC. This sequence encodes CASSSRELLAKNIQYF.

This clone was observed a single time. The V gene is TRBV30, the J gene TRBJ2-7; 11 positions agree with TRBD1. There are 12 residues in the CDR3. J was trimmed by 6 bases and V by 5 bases; bases with no gene match: 3. Germline V gene sequence: CDR1 GTSNPN, CDR2 SVGIG (reference sequence). CDR3 in amino acids: CAWGQGATEQYF. The DNA for the CDR3 is TGTGCCTGGGGACAGGGGGCAACCGAGCAGTACTTC.

This clone was observed a single time. This chain connects TRBV11-2 to TRBJ1-1; TRBD1 aligns across 8 bases. The CDR3 runs to 15 residues. V dropped 5 bases and J dropped 0; count of bases not matched to a gene: 5. Germline V gives CDR1 SGHAT, CDR2 FQNNGV. CDR3 sequence (DNA): TGTGCCAGCAGCCGATGGGACAGGATGAACACTGAAGCTTTCTTT. Translated: CASSRWDRMNTEAFF.

The V gene is TRBV10-3, the J gene TRBJ1-5; TRBD1 matches at 7 bases. After removal of 5 bases from V and 3 bases from J, the junction contained 10 bases not matched to a gene. The V gene's germline CDR1 is ENHRY and CDR2 SYGVKD. CDR3 size: 16 residues. CDR3 nucleotide sequence: TGTGCCATCAGTTGGTCGGACAGGTCTCTCAATCAGCCCCAGCATTTT. Translation: CAISWSDRSLNQPQHF.

This chain links TRBV18 with TRBJ1-1; D is undetermined. CDR3 length: 13 amino acids. The V end lost 2 bases, the J end lost 3 bases, and 7 bases lay between the germline ends. CDR1 KGHSH and CDR2 LQKENI come from the germline V gene. The CDR3 sequence: CASSPKWDTEAFF. DNA of the CDR3: TGTGCCAGCTCACCAAAATGGGACACTGAAGCTTTCTTT.

The J gene is TRBJ1-3, the V gene TRBV6-1, with TRBD1 matching 11 bases. In germline, CDR1 is MNHNS, CDR2 SASEGT. The trim removed 3 bases at V and 0 bases at J, leaving 4 bases unmatched. The CDR3 consists of 17 residues. The chain's CDR3 is CASSDPGQGASGNTIYF. Here the CDR3 DNA reads TGTGCCAGCAGTGACCCTGGACAGGGGGCCTCTGGAAACACCATATATTTT.